This T cell receptor (beta chain) derives from a study of CD8+ T cells in alopecia areata. Study information: Dosing with tofacitinib proceeded for 6 to 18 months, followed by 6 months off drug. Affected scalp percentage gauged treated patients' severity. Study results and caveats: Given one nonresponder, whether baseline CD8+ expansion relates to response remains uncertain. It was observed that many expanded lesional clones persisted in scalp and blood during tofacitinib.

Treatment described: oral pan-JAK inhibitor, 5-10 mg twice daily. Extraction and reverse transcription of RNA yielded cDNA as the sequencing template. Here immunoSEQ multiplex PCR was the method, and the copy in TCRdb shows in-frame clones only, minus some. The profile shows about 280,000 clones, roughly 64% of them singletons. The germline gives CDR1 SQVTM, CDR2 ANQGSEA. The CDR3 length is 13 residues. Trimming pared 4 bases from V and 1 base from J, leaving 10 bases between. This clone has only a few counts. Its specificity is unknown. The sequence derives from a human donor with alopecia areata. The specimen comprised CD4+ T cells sorted from blood, sampled at week 24, from a patient treated with tofacitinib. This chain uses TRBV29-1 with TRBJ1-2; no reliable D call. The CDR3: CSVATSNNYGYTF. In nucleotides, the CDR3 is TGCAGCGTTGCGACCTCTAATAACTATGGCTACACCTTC.